The sequence of this T cell receptor (beta chain) was determined in a study of cytomegalovirus exposure and HLA in healthy donors. V was pared by 0 bases and J by 7 bases, with 18 bases between. CDR1 is SGHTS and CDR2 is YDEGEE in the germline V gene. The CDR3 has 16 amino acids. Primers for the PCR totalled 60 Vbeta and 13 Jbeta. Sequencing used immunoSEQ multiplex PCR; TCRdb keeps in-frame clones, though not all of them. The sample has more than 150,000 clones; approximately 82% are singletons. A remark on this clone: The target antigen is unknown.

Study results and caveats: What a later analysis showed was that several of the most significant clusters appeared linked to common viral pathogens. Cytomegalovirus status, reportedly, was diagnosed with high specificity and sensitivity by the classifier.

This chain connects TRBV5-8 to TRBJ2-3, with D possibly matching TRBD2 (6 bases). The sample comprised PBMCs. The receptor comes from a girl aged 2-9 years in good health and CMV-seropositive. CDR3 bases: TGTGCCAGCAGCTTGGCCTGGCGGGACGGGCCAAATACGCAGTATTTT. It specifies CASSLAWRDGPNTQYF. Full variable domain (rest looked up from reference TRBV5-8 and TRBJ2-3): EAGVTQSPTHLIKTRGQQATLRCSPISGHTSVYWYQQALGLGLQFLLWYDEGEERNRGNFPPRFSGRQFPNYSSELNVNALELEDSALYLCASSLAWRDGPNTQYFGPGTRLTVL.